One and the same sample provided the 6 T cell receptor beta chains below, sequenced in a study of T cell responses to AZD1222 COVID-19 vaccine. Assay: immunoSEQ multiplex PCR; the TCRdb copy retains only in-frame clones and omits some. The data contain 100,000 to 150,000 clones, about nine tenths of them singletons. Sequencing used peripheral blood, obtained on day 0 of AZD1222 vaccination. All receptors come from an adult in good health.

The chain employs TRBV3-1 (or the pseudogene TRBV3-2) and TRBJ2-5, with 9 positions matching TRBD2. Germline lookup yields CDR1 LGHDT and CDR2 YNNKEL (reference sequence). The CDR3 spans 16 residues. The V gene end was trimmed by 0 bases and the J gene end by 2 bases; junction bases not matched to a gene: 4. CDR3 sequence reads: CASSQDLAGIQETQYF. For the CDR3, the DNA is TGTGCCAGCAGCCAAGATCTAGCGGGGATACAAGAGACCCAGTACTTC.

A word on this clone: The same CDR3 arises from other DNA sequences in this sample as well. V and J are TRBV6-2 or TRBV6-3 and TRBJ2-5; D tentatively reads TRBD1 or TRBD2 (5 bases each). The CDR3 runs 15 residues. Germline V gene lookup returns CDR1 MNHEY and CDR2 SVGEGT. Trimming removed 0 bases from V and 5 bases from J, with 13 bases in between. This CDR3 is CASSYSSRGSETQYF. As DNA, the CDR3 is TGTGCCAGCAGTTACTCTTCACGGGGCTCTGAGACCCAGTACTTC.

CDR3 sequence: CASSDSAGGGNEQFF. CDR3 sequence (DNA): TGTGCCAGCAGTGACTCAGCGGGGGGGGGCAATGAGCAGTTCTTC. V gene TRBV6-4 combines with J gene TRBJ2-1; 10 bases fit TRBD2. Germline V gene data show CDR1 as MRHNA and CDR2 as SNTAGT. The length of the CDR3 is 15 residues. The V and J ends lost 0 bases and 6 bases, in that order; junction bases with no gene match: 2.

The rearrangement uses TRBV27 and TRBJ1-6; D might be TRBD1 (5 bases). The germline gives CDR1 MNHEY, CDR2 SMNVEV (reference sequence). The CDR3 runs 16 residues. Trimming took off 2 bases at V and 3 bases at J, with 11 bases between the two ends. The CDR3 loop is CASSLNGHYYNSPLHF. CDR3 sequence (DNA): TGTGCCAGCAGTTTAAATGGACATTACTATAATTCACCCCTCCACTTT.

The chain carries TRBV13 and TRBJ1-5; TRBD1 matches 8 bases. The germline V gene encodes CDR1 PRHDT and CDR2 FYEKMQ (reference sequence). Trimming removed 3 bases from V and 2 bases from J; junction bases left unmatched: 9. The CDR3 is 17 residues long. CDR3 residues: CASSFGPDREGNQPQHF. The CDR3 DNA sequence: TGTGCCAGCAGCTTTGGCCCGGACAGGGAAGGCAATCAGCCCCAGCATTTT.

The chain uses TRBV24-1 and TRBJ2-5, with a possible D match to TRBD1 (6 bases). The length of the CDR3 is 14 residues. CDR1 is KGHDR, CDR2 SFDVKD, per germline. V was clipped by 1 base and J by 7 bases, with 12 bases between them. DNA of the CDR3: TGTGCCACCAGTGATTTTACCTCCAGGGGGACCCAGTACTTC. This sequence encodes CATSDFTSRGTQYF.